The 30 T cell receptor beta chains below all came from one sample that was sequenced in a study of blood T cell repertoires in COVID-19. Assay: immunoSEQ multiplex PCR; the TCRdb copy retains only in-frame clones and omits some. The sample yields some 180,000 clones, 65% to 85% seen once. Sequences were obtained from peripheral blood. The source is a man between 65 and 85 years old with active or convalescent COVID-19.

The chain joins TRBV7-2 to TRBJ1-2; maybe TRBD1 (5 bases). The length of the CDR3 is 16 residues. The ends were cut back, 5 bases at V and 4 bases at J, with 20 bases in the middle. Per the germline V gene, CDR1 is SGHTA and CDR2 is FQGNSA. This chain's CDR3 is CASSPLVDRVLYGYTF. The CDR3 region has the DNA TGTGCCAGCAGCCCTCTCGTAGACAGAGTACTCTATGGCTACACCTTC.

In its sample, this clone was seen a few times. The gene calls are TRBV3-1 (or the pseudogene TRBV3-2) and TRBJ1-1; D is perhaps TRBD1 (6 bases). CDR3 size: 16 residues. The V gene lost 2 bases and the J gene lost 7 bases, with 20 bases spanning the gap. Per the germline V gene, CDR1 is LGHDT and CDR2 is YNNKEL (reference sequence). The CDR3 sequence is CASSQLTAGVRIEAFF. CDR3 nucleotide sequence: TGTGCCAGCAGCCAACTAACGGCAGGGGTTCGGATTGAAGCTTTCTTT.

The chain has TRBV6-5 and TRBJ2-1; 8 bases line up with TRBD2. The CDR3 contains 15 residues. Unmatched junction bases numbered 6, after V lost 6 bases and J lost 2 bases. Germline CDR1 and CDR2: MNHEY and SVGAGI. CDR3 in amino acids: CASSQEGLAYNEQFF. In DNA, the CDR3 is TGTGCCAGCAGCCAGGAGGGACTAGCCTACAATGAGCAGTTCTTC.

The chain combines TRBV7-2 with TRBJ2-2; D is uncertain. Trimming shortened V by 4 bases and J by 2 bases, and 5 bases separated the two germline ends. The germline gives CDR1 SGHTA, CDR2 FQGNSA. The CDR3 length is 13 residues. This chain's CDR3 is CASSYSNTGELFF. CDR3 in DNA: TGTGCCAGCAGCTACAGTAACACCGGGGAGCTGTTTTTT.

The chain employs TRBV29-1 and TRBJ1-5, with 8 bases aligning to TRBD1. The germline V gene has CDR1 SQVTM and CDR2 ANQGSEA. J was trimmed by 7 bases and V by 6 bases; bases with no gene match: 5. CDR3 size: 12 residues. CDR3 amino acids: CSVADRGQPQHF. The DNA for the CDR3 is TGCAGCGTCGCCGACAGGGGCCAGCCCCAGCATTTT.

The chain carries TRBV7-2 and TRBJ2-2, with a possible D match to TRBD2 (5 bases). V was pared by 4 bases and J by 4 bases, with 10 bases between. This CDR3 has 14 residues. The germline CDR1 and CDR2 sequences are SGHTA and FQGNSA. The CDR3 bases are TGTGCCAGCAGCTCTAGACTACTCACCGGGGAGCTGTTTTTT. This encodes CASSSRLLTGELFF.

J is TRBJ1-2 and V is TRBV19; D is unclear. V was cut by 3 bases and J by 5 bases, with 16 bases left in between. Looked up from germline, CDR1 is LNHDA and CDR2 is SQIVND (reference sequence). The CDR3 runs 15 residues. CDR3 in DNA: TGTGCCAGTAGTATCAGTGGCGGCTTATATTATGGCTACACCTTC. This sequence encodes CASSISGGLYYGYTF.

The chain couples TRBV5-1 to TRBJ1-1, with TRBD1 identical over 9 bases. The germline V gene has CDR1 SGHRS and CDR2 YFSETQ. The CDR3 extends over 16 amino acids. After removal of 5 bases from V and 1 base from J, the junction contained 9 bases not matched to a gene. The CDR3, as DNA: TGCGCCAGCAGGAACGGACAGGGGACGGGGAACACTGAAGCTTTCTTT. It specifies CASRNGQGTGNTEAFF.

The CDR3 loop is CASSLWSGGTEAFF. The CDR3 DNA reads TGTGCCAGCAGTTTATGGTCAGGGGGCACTGAAGCTTTCTTT. V and J are TRBV28 and TRBJ1-1; 7 positions match TRBD1. This CDR3 comprises 14 residues. The V gene end was trimmed by 0 bases and the J gene end by 4 bases; junction bases not matched to a gene: 2. In germline, CDR1 is MDHEN, CDR2 SYDVKM.

The chain couples TRBV2 to TRBJ1-1, with D possibly TRBD1 on 5 matching bases. In germline, CDR1 is SNHLY, CDR2 FYNNEI. The CDR3 is made up of 17 amino acids. V gave up 9 bases and J gave up 1 base, with 24 bases separating them. The CDR3 coding sequence is TGTGCCAGGCGTCTGGGGTCAGGGCTGGGTTGGAACACTGAAGCTTTCTTT. Amino acids: CARRLGSGLGWNTEAFF.

The chain couples TRBV29-1 to TRBJ2-7; 7 positions agree with TRBD2. J lost 4 bases, V lost 1 base, and 7 bases had no gene match. This CDR3 has 14 amino acids. Germline V lookup: CDR1 SQVTM, CDR2 ANQGSEA. The CDR3 region is CSVEGYGGSYEQYF. Written as DNA, the CDR3 is TGCAGCGTTGAAGGTTATGGCGGGAGTTACGAGCAGTACTTC.

This clone appeared once. J is TRBJ1-3 and V is TRBV10-3, with D maybe TRBD1 (6 bases). With 0 bases removed from V and 2 bases from J, the gap between germline ends came to 8 bases. Germline V gene lookup returns CDR1 ENHRY and CDR2 SYGVKD. The CDR3 has 15 residues. The CDR3 here is CAISESTGPGNTIYF. CDR3 DNA: TGTGCCATCAGTGAGTCGACAGGACCTGGAAACACCATATATTTT.

This clone was counted a few times. This chain uses TRBV7-9 with TRBJ1-2; 7 nucleotides match TRBD1. CDR1 is SEHNR and CDR2 is FQNEAQ in the germline V gene (reference sequence). Trimming cost V 3 bases and J 4 bases; bases outside gene matches: 2. This CDR3 comprises 13 residues. The CDR3 DNA sequence: TGTGCCAGCAGCTTCGGGACAGTCTATGGCTACACCTTC. Its translation: CASSFGTVYGYTF. The variable domain in full, completed from reference TRBV7-9 and TRBJ1-2, reads DTGVSQNPRHKITKRGQNVTFRCDPISEHNRLYWYRQTLGQGPEFLTYFQNEAQLEKSRLLSDRFSAERPKGSFSTLEIQRTEQGDSAMYLCASSFGTVYGYTFGSGTRLTVV.

The rearrangement uses TRBV5-1 and TRBJ1-1, with 7 nucleotides matching TRBD1. Trimming took 4 bases from V and 4 from J; bases not matched to a gene: 4. This CDR3 is built from 13 residues. CDR1 SGHRS and CDR2 YFSETQ come from the germline V gene. Here the CDR3 DNA reads TGCGCCAGCAGCCCGGACAGGAGCACTGAAGCTTTCTTT. This encodes CASSPDRSTEAFF. The variable domain in full, with the rest retrieved from reference TRBV5-1 and TRBJ1-1, is KAGVTQTPRYLIKTRGQQVTLSCSPISGHRSVSWYQQTPGQGLQFLFEYFSETQRNKGNFPGRFSGRQFSNSRSEMNVSTLELGDSALYLCASSPDRSTEAFFGQGTRLTVV.

V usage is TRBV16 and J usage is TRBJ1-1; D may be TRBD1 (5 bases). The CDR3 length is 15 residues. Germline CDR1 is KGHSY and CDR2 is FQNENV. V was trimmed by 5 bases and J by 6 bases, leaving 19 bases between them. CDR3 coding DNA: TGTGCCAGCAGCGCACAGGCGGGGCCTACCTCTGAAGCTTTCTTT. Translation gives CASSAQAGPTSEAFF.

The chain employs TRBV7-2 and TRBJ1-1; D might be TRBD1 (6 bases). Germline CDR1 is SGHTA and CDR2 is FQGNSA. V shed 2 bases and J shed 2 bases, with 15 bases lying between them. CDR3 length equals 16 residues. CDR3 loop: CASSLRIGQINTEAFF. The CDR3 DNA sequence: TGTGCCAGCAGCTTACGAATAGGACAGATCAACACTGAAGCTTTCTTT.

This clone was found a few times. V gene TRBV7-9 combines with J gene TRBJ1-2; D remains unclear. The germline V gene encodes CDR1 SEHNR and CDR2 FQNEAQ (reference sequence). V was trimmed by 4 bases and J by 8 bases, leaving 14 bases between them. The length of the CDR3 is 13 residues. The CDR3 DNA reads as TGTGCCAGCAGCTACCTAACCGGGGAAGGCTACACCTTC. Its protein product is CASSYLTGEGYTF.

This clone was seen only once. The genes are TRBV10-3 and TRBJ2-7; 9 bases are shared with TRBD1. CDR1 ENHRY and CDR2 SYGVKD come from the germline V gene. The CDR3 totals 14 residues. V was pared by 6 bases and J by 4 bases, with 7 bases of the junction left unmatched. The CDR3 protein is CAISPGQGGYEQYF. CDR3 DNA sequence: TGTGCCATCAGCCCGGGACAGGGTGGTTACGAGCAGTACTTC.

CDR3 DNA: TGTGCCAGCAGCTTGGATTACAGGGGCAGTAAAGCCTACGAGCAGTACTTC. Protein sequence: CASSLDYRGSKAYEQYF. The rearrangement uses TRBV5-5 and TRBJ2-7; 7 nucleotides agree with TRBD1. V shed 0 bases, J shed 2 bases, and the junction held 11 bases outside the gene matches. The CDR3 loop spans 17 amino acids. Germline CDR1 SGHKS, CDR2 YYEKEE (reference sequence).

This clone showed up just once. V usage is TRBV2 and J usage is TRBJ1-1, with 9 bases lining up with TRBD1. The CDR3 sequence is 15 residues long. The V gene end was trimmed by 6 bases and the J gene end by 4 bases; junction bases not matched to a gene: 9. Germline V CDR1 and CDR2: SNHLY, FYNNEI. CDR3 amino acids: CASSLLQGARTEAFF. The CDR3, as DNA: TGTGCCAGCAGCTTATTACAGGGGGCTCGCACTGAAGCTTTCTTT.

This clone was observed once. V usage is TRBV14 and J usage is TRBJ2-3; TRBD2 matches at 9 bases. V was clipped by 0 bases and J by 1 base; unmatched bases: 2. CDR3 length: 16 amino acids. Germline CDR1 reads SGHDN; CDR2 reads FVKESK. CDR3 nucleotide sequence: TGTGCCAGCAGCCAAGATGTAGCGGGGGGCACAGATACGCAGTATTTT. Translation gives CASSQDVAGGTDTQYF.

V is TRBV6-1 and J is TRBJ2-1; 9 nucleotides match TRBD1. The CDR3 has 16 residues. V shed 2 bases, J shed 7 bases, and the junction held 9 bases outside the gene matches. Germline loops: CDR1 MNHNS, CDR2 SASEGT. CDR3 sequence reads: CASSETGGQGRNEQFF. CDR3 sequence (DNA): TGTGCCAGCAGTGAAACCGGGGGACAGGGTAGGAATGAGCAGTTCTTC.

This chain joins TRBV7-2 and TRBJ2-1, with a weak D call TRBD2 (6 bases). V was shortened by 2 bases and J by 10 bases, with 21 bases between the two germline ends. The germline V gene encodes CDR1 SGHTA and CDR2 FQGNSA. The CDR3 covers 16 residues. The CDR3 region is CASSLRGHRDLVEQFF. DNA for the CDR3: TGTGCCAGCAGCTTAAGGGGCCACCGGGACTTAGTGGAGCAGTTCTTC.

A few counts support this clone. This chain links TRBV4-3 with TRBJ2-7, with TRBD2 matching over 8 bases. The V and J ends lost 4 bases and 2 bases, in that order; junction bases with no gene match: 7. Per germline, CDR1 LGHNA and CDR2 YSLEER. The CDR3 runs 15 residues. CDR3 sequence reads: CASSPYRGGPYEQYF. In DNA form, the CDR3 reads TGCGCCAGCAGCCCCTACCGGGGGGGACCCTACGAGCAGTACTTC.

The genes are TRBV6-5 and TRBJ1-2; TRBD1 matches at 7 bases. The germline V gene has CDR1 MNHEY and CDR2 SVGAGI. V dropped 7 bases and J dropped 4; count of bases not matched to a gene: 9. The CDR3 contains 14 residues. CDR3 DNA: TGTGCCAGCACCCGGGACAGCCTTGGCTATGGCTACACCTTC. Encoded protein: CASTRDSLGYGYTF.

The chain is built from TRBV19 and TRBJ1-2, with 7 bases identical to TRBD1. CDR3 length equals 13 residues. The trim removed 4 bases at V and 2 bases at J, leaving 1 base unmatched. Germline CDR1 reads LNHDA; CDR2 reads SQIVND (reference sequence). The CDR3 protein is CASSTQGNYGYTF. The CDR3 bases are TGTGCCAGTAGTACACAGGGGAACTATGGCTACACCTTC.

CDR3 DNA: TGTGCCAGCAGTCGGACAGGGGGATATCAGCCCCAGCATTTT. Protein product: CASSRTGGYQPQHF. The chain uses TRBV27 and TRBJ1-5, with 10 bases aligning to TRBD1. The CDR3 runs 14 residues. The V segment lost 5 bases and the J segment 5 bases; nucleotides outside the gene matches: 3. In germline, CDR1 is MNHEY, CDR2 SMNVEV (reference sequence).

This clone was recorded only once. The rearrangement joins TRBV29-1 to TRBJ2-6; D gene ambiguous. The CDR3 length is 13 residues. V gave up 4 bases and J gave up 2 bases, with 6 bases separating them. The germline V gene encodes CDR1 SQVTM and CDR2 ANQGSEA. The CDR3 loop reads CSVGLAGANVLTF. In DNA, the CDR3 is TGCAGCGTTGGGCTCGCTGGGGCCAACGTCCTGACTTTC.

The chain recombines TRBV3-1 (or the pseudogene TRBV3-2) with TRBJ2-1; 7 bases fit TRBD2. V gave up 3 bases and J gave up 5 bases; unmatched junction bases: 4. Germline V gene data show CDR1 as LGHDT and CDR2 as YNNKEL (reference sequence). CDR3 length equals 14 residues. Here the CDR3 reads CASSHLAADNEQFF. CDR3 nucleotides: TGTGCCAGCAGCCACCTAGCGGCGGACAATGAGCAGTTCTTC.

This clone was detected a few times. This rearrangement joins TRBV6-2 or TRBV6-3 to TRBJ2-2; the D gene is possibly TRBD2 (6 bases). Germline CDR1 and CDR2: MNHEY and SVGEGT. Deletions cut 6 bases from V and 7 bases from J, with 15 bases between. The CDR3 spans 14 residues. CDR3: CASSIRGFGGELFF. CDR3 coding DNA: TGTGCCAGCAGCATACGGGGGTTTGGCGGGGAGCTGTTTTTT.